The sequence of this TCR beta chain was determined in a study of PD-L1 blockade in urothelial cancer. Study context: Male patients with bladder-origin urothelial cancer numbered about 85% of the 29. Typically, measured as a median, blood samples had over 120,000 T cells.

The CDR3 is 15 amino acids. Germline CDR1 is LNHNV and CDR2 is YYDKDF (reference sequence). Trimming shortened V by 0 bases and J by 0 bases, and 8 bases separated the two germline ends. A word on this clone: The antigen is unknown.

The assay was immunoSEQ multiplex PCR, and TCRdb's table has in-frame clones only and misses some. Here the sample spans 55,000 to 70,000 clones, over 75% being singletons. Metastatic or locally advanced urothelial carcinoma was present in the patients. Regarding the study as a whole: Pretreatment TCR clonality in blood under the median foretold superior survival.

The receptor comes from a man aged 65 to 79 with urothelial cancer. The genes are TRBV15 and TRBJ2-5; perhaps TRBD2 as D (6 bases). Sample: PBMCs, taken around atezolizumab (anti-PD-L1) treatment. The DNA for the CDR3 is TGTGCCACCAGCAGAGATGGAGGGAACCAAGAGACCCAGTACTTC. The encoded protein is CATSRDGGNQETQYF.